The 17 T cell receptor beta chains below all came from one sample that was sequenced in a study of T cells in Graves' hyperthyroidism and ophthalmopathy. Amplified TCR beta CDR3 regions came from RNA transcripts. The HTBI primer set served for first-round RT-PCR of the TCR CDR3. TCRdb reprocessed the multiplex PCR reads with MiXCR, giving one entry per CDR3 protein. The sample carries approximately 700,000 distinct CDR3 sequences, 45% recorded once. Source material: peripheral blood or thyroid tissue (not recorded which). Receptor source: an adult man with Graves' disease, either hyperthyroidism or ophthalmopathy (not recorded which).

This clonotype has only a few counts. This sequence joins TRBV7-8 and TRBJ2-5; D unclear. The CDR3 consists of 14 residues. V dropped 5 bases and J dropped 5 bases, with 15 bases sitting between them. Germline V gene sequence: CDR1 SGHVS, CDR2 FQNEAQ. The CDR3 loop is CASSQRPRSETQYF. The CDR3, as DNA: TGTGCCAGCAGCCAGAGACCTCGGTCCGAGACCCAGTACTTC.

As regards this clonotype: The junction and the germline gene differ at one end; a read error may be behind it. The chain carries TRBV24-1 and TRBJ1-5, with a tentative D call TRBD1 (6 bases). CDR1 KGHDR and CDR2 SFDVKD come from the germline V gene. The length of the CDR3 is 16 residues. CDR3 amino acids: CAISESGHGEYQPQHF. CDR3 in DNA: TGTGCCATCAGTGAGTCGGGACACGGGGAGTATCAGCCCCAGCATTTT.

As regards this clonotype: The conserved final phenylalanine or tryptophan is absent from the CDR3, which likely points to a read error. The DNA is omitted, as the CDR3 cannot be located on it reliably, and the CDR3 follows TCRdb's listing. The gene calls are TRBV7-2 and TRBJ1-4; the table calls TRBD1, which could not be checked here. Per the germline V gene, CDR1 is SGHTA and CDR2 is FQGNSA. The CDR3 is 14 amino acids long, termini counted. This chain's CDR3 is CASSLDSGQLGLFY.

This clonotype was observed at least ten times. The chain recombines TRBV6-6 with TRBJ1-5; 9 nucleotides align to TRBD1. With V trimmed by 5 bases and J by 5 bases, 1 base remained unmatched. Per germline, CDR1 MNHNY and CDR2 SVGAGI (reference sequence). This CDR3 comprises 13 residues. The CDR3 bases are TGTGCCAGCAGTCGACAGGGGGATCAGCCCCAGCATTTT. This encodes CASSRQGDQPQHF.

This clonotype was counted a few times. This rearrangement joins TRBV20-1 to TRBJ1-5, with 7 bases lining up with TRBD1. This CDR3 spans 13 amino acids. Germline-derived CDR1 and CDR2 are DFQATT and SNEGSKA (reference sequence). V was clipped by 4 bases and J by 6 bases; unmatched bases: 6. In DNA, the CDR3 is TGCAGTGCTAAAGGGGGCGCAAGTCAGCCCCAGCATTTT. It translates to CSAKGGASQPQHF.

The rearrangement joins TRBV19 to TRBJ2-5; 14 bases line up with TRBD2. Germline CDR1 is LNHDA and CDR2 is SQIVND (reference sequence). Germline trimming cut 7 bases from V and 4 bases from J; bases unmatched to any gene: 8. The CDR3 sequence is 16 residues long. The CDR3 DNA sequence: TGTGCCAGTACCCCGACTAGCGGGAGGGCCTCAGAGACCCAGTACTTC. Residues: CASTPTSGRASETQYF.

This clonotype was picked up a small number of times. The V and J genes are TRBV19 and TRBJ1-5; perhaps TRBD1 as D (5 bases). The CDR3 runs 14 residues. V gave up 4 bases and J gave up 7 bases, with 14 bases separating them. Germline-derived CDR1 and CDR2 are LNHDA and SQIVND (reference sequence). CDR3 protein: CASSRGVPVQPQHF. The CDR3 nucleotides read TGTGCCAGTAGTAGAGGGGTGCCGGTCCAGCCCCAGCATTTT. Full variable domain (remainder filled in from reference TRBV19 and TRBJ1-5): DGGITQSPKYLFRKEGQNVTLSCEQNLNHDAMYWYRQDPGQGLRLIYYSQIVNDFQKGDIAEGYSVSREKKESFPLTVTSAQKNPTAFYLCASSRGVPVQPQHFGDGTRLSIL.

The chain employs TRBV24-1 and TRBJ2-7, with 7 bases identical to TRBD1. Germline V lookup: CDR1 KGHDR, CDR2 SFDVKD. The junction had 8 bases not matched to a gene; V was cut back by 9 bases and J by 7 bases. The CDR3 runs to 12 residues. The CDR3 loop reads CATAKDRTEQYF. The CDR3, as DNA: TGTGCCACCGCCAAGGACAGGACTGAGCAGTACTTC.

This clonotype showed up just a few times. The DNA of the CDR3 is TGTGCCTGGAGTGTACACGGGAATCAGCCCCAGCATTTT. As protein: CAWSVHGNQPQHF. This rearrangement joins TRBV24-1 to TRBJ1-5; D not resolved. Deletions cut 12 bases from V and 4 bases from J, with 15 bases between. Germline V CDR1 and CDR2: KGHDR, SFDVKD. This CDR3 region has 13 residues.

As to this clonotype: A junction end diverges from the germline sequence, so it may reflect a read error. The CDR3 bases are TGTGCCAGCAGTTTAGCGGGGAAGGGGCCAGAGACCCAGCACTTC. This gives the protein CASSLAGKGPETQHF. The J gene is TRBJ2-5, the V gene TRBV9; TRBD2 agrees at 8 bases. CDR1 and CDR2 (germline): SGDLS, YYNGEE. This CDR3 comprises 15 residues.

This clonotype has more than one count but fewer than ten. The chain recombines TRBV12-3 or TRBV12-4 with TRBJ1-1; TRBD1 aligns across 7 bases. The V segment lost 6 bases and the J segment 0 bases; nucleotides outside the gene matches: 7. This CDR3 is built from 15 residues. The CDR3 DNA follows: TGTGCCAGCAGGACGTTACAGGGGATGAACACTGAAGCTTTCTTT. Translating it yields CASRTLQGMNTEAFF.

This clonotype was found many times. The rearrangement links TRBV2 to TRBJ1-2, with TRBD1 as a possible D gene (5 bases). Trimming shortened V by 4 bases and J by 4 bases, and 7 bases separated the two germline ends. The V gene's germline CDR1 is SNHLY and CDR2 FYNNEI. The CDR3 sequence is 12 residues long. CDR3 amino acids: CASSVQVYGYTF. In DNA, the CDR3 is TGTGCCAGCAGTGTACAGGTCTATGGCTACACCTTC.

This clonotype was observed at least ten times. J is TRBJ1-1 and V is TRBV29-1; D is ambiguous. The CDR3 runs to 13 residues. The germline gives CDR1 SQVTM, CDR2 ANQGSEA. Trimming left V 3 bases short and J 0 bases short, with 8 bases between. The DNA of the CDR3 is TGCAGCGTTGATGGACGTTTGAACACTGAAGCTTTCTTT. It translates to CSVDGRLNTEAFF. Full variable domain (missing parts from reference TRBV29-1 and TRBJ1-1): SAVISQKPSRDICQRGTSLTIQCQVDSQVTMMFWYRQQPGQSLTLIATANQGSEATYESGFVIDKFPISRPNLTFSTLTVSNMSPEDSSIYLCSVDGRLNTEAFFGQGTRLTVV.

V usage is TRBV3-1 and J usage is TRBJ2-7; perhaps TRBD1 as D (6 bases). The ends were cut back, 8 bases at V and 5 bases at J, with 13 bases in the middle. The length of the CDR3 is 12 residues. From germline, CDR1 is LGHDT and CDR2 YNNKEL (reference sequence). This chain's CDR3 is CASSPPGDEQYF. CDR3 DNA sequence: TGTGCCAGCTCCCCACCAGGGGACGAGCAGTACTTC.

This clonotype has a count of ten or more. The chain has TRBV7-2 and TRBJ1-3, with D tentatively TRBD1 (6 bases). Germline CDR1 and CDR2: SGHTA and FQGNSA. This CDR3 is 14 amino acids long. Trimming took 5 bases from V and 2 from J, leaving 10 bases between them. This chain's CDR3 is CASSETGPGNTIYF. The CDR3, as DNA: TGTGCCAGCAGCGAGACAGGACCTGGAAACACCATATATTTT.

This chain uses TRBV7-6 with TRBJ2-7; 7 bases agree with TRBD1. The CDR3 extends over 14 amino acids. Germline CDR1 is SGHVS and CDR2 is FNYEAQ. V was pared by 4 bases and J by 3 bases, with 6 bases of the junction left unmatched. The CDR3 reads CASSSAPGGYEQYF. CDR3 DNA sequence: TGTGCCAGCAGCTCAGCACCAGGGGGCTACGAGCAGTACTTC.

The CDR3 region is CASSGGVTGANYGYTF. CDR3 nucleotide sequence: TGTGCCAGCAGCGGTGGGGTCACAGGGGCGAACTATGGCTACACCTTC. The chain joins TRBV9 to TRBJ1-2, with TRBD1 matching over 7 bases. The CDR3 length is 16 residues. Germline assignment: CDR1 SGDLS and CDR2 YYNGEE. The trim removed 3 bases at V and 2 bases at J, leaving 10 bases unmatched.